This passage covers 31 T cell receptor beta chains from one sample sequenced in a study of regulatory T cells in long-lasting Graves disease. HTBI primers from iRepertoire and Arm-PCR of CDR3 regions yielded the TCR beta libraries. MiXCR, run by TCRdb on the multiplex PCR reads, gives a single entry per CDR3 protein. The sample shows approximately 690,000 distinct CDR3 sequences, 30% of them seen only once. Time point denoted: persistent/refractory GD, antithyroid drugs over 5 years with positive TRAb. Preparation of the TCR library used RNA extracted from PBMCs. Here the sequenced sample was peripheral blood mononuclear cells (PBMCs), taken when the disease was refractory, from a patient treated with antithyroid drugs. Every receptor here comes from a female donor with Graves disease.

This clonotype has only a few counts. The J gene is TRBJ1-2, the V gene TRBV19, with 9 nucleotides matching TRBD1. Losses at the gene ends were 5 bases for V and 7 bases for J; bases not matched to a gene: 8. CDR1 and CDR2 from the germline V gene are LNHDA and SQIVND (reference sequence). This CDR3 has 14 amino acids. This CDR3 is CASSPGTGLLGYTF. The DNA for the CDR3 is TGTGCCAGTAGTCCCGGGACAGGGCTTCTTGGCTACACCTTC. Full variable domain (remainder filled in from reference TRBV19 and TRBJ1-2): DGGITQSPKYLFRKEGQNVTLSCEQNLNHDAMYWYRQDPGQGLRLIYYSQIVNDFQKGDIAEGYSVSREKKESFPLTVTSAQKNPTAFYLCASSPGTGLLGYTFGSGTRLTVV.

The sample holds a few counts of this clonotype. CDR3: CSATSGGITEAFF. CDR3 in DNA: TGCAGTGCTACTTCAGGGGGGATTACTGAAGCTTTCTTT. This chain links TRBV20-1 with TRBJ1-1, with 7 bases matching TRBD1. The junction had 7 bases not matched to a gene; V was cut back by 4 bases and J by 5 bases. The CDR3 covers 13 residues. Germline lookup yields CDR1 DFQATT and CDR2 SNEGSKA (reference sequence).

This chain joins TRBV20-1 and TRBJ2-7; possibly TRBD2 for D (6 bases). V gave up 3 bases and J gave up 1 base, with 16 bases separating them. CDR3 length: 15 residues. In germline, CDR1 is DFQATT, CDR2 SNEGSKA (reference sequence). The CDR3 DNA reads as TGCAGTGCTAGCGGCGGGGTGACCACTTCCTACGAGCAGTACTTC. This translates into CSASGGVTTSYEQYF.

The table lists this clonotype with many counts. J is TRBJ2-5 and V is TRBV28, with D perhaps matching TRBD1 or TRBD2 (6 bases each). This CDR3 comprises 13 residues. Looked up from germline, CDR1 is MDHEN and CDR2 is SYDVKM. With 10 bases removed from V and 1 base from J, the gap between germline ends came to 13 bases. The CDR3 loop reads CATQGGGQETQYF. The CDR3 DNA reads as TGTGCCACCCAAGGGGGAGGCCAAGAGACCCAGTACTTC.

The sample holds a few counts of this clonotype. The chain has TRBV7-9 and TRBJ1-1, with D perhaps TRBD1 (5 bases). Per germline, CDR1 SEHNR and CDR2 FQNEAQ (reference sequence). The CDR3 length is 15 residues. Trimming pared 1 base from V and 1 base from J, leaving 10 bases between. In DNA, the CDR3 is TGTGCCAGCAGCTTAGTGCTGGGACCGAACACTGAAGCTTTCTTT. It encodes CASSLVLGPNTEAFF.

The chain links TRBV12-3 or TRBV12-4 to TRBJ2-7; a possible D gene is TRBD2 (5 bases). The CDR3 has 11 amino acids. V lost 3 bases, J lost 9 bases, and 9 bases lay in between. CDR3 coding DNA: TGTGCCAGCAGTTTGGAGGTTCGGCAGTACTTC. This encodes CASSLEVRQYF.

The V call is TRBV7-6, the J call TRBJ2-7; 13 bases fit TRBD2. CDR1 and CDR2 from the germline V gene are SGHVS and FNYEAQ. The CDR3 has 18 amino acids. Germline trimming cut 5 bases from V and 6 bases from J; bases unmatched to any gene: 16. The DNA for the CDR3 is TGTGCCAGCAGCCCATGGACTAGCGGGAGTCAGGATGTCCGCGAGCAGTACTTC. Its protein product is CASSPWTSGSQDVREQYF. Based on the CDR3 plus reference TRBV7-6 and TRBJ2-7, the full variable domain is GAGVSQSPRYKVTKRGQDVALRCDPISGHVSLYWYRQALGQGPEFLTYFNYEAQQDKSGLPNDRFSAERPEGSISTLTIQRTEQRDSAMYRCASSPWTSGSQDVREQYFGPGTRLTVT.

The chain carries TRBV20-1 and TRBJ1-2, with D unclear. Deletions cut 0 bases from V and 3 bases from J, with 11 bases between. Germline CDR1 DFQATT, CDR2 SNEGSKA (reference sequence). The CDR3 extends over 14 amino acids. CDR3 region: CSARDPLTYYGYTF. In DNA, the CDR3 is TGCAGTGCTAGAGATCCTCTAACTTACTATGGCTACACCTTC.

This clonotype was seen a few times. In DNA form, the CDR3 reads TGTGCCAGCAAAGGGCCAAATAATGAAAAACTGTTTTTT. Its translation is CASKGPNNEKLFF. The chain combines TRBV6-1 with TRBJ1-4; D unresolved. The CDR3 consists of 13 residues. The germline V gene has CDR1 MNHNS and CDR2 SASEGT. Trimming left V 7 bases short and J 4 bases short, with 10 bases between.

The chain employs TRBV4-1 and TRBJ1-1, with unresolved D. The CDR3 extends over 15 amino acids. Germline values: CDR1 MGHRA, CDR2 YSYEKL. The V end was cut by 4 bases, the J end by 0 bases, with 12 bases between. In DNA, the CDR3 is TGCGCCAGCAGCCCCACCGACCGTTTGAACACTGAAGCTTTCTTT. Residues: CASSPTDRLNTEAFF.

The chain links TRBV6-2 or TRBV6-3 to TRBJ2-5; D not resolved. Germline V gene lookup returns CDR1 MNHEY and CDR2 SVGEGT. Trimming shortened V by 7 bases and J by 5 bases, and 17 bases separated the two germline ends. The CDR3 is made up of 14 amino acids. CDR3 in amino acids: CASNVGSLGETQYF. For the CDR3, the DNA is TGTGCCAGCAATGTTGGCAGCCTGGGGGAGACCCAGTACTTC.

This clonotype was picked up a small number of times. The chain recombines TRBV29-1 with TRBJ2-5; the D gene is possibly TRBD2 (6 bases). Germline CDR1 and CDR2: SQVTM and ANQGSEA. This CDR3 has 12 residues. V was clipped by 2 bases and J by 5 bases, with 9 bases between them. This CDR3 reads CSVENSGETQYF. The CDR3 nucleotides are TGCAGCGTTGAAAACAGCGGGGAGACCCAGTACTTC.

This clonotype was counted ten times or more. The chain has TRBV6-1 and TRBJ1-2, with D maybe TRBD1 (6 bases). The V gene's germline CDR1 is MNHNS and CDR2 SASEGT. The CDR3 consists of 14 residues. Between the trimmed V and J ends, which lost 7 bases and 8 bases, there was a span of 20 bases. DNA of the CDR3: TGTGCCAGCAAAGCTTCCGGAGTACAGGGAGGCTACACCTTC. Its translation is CASKASGVQGGYTF.

The genes are TRBV27 and TRBJ1-2; TRBD1 agrees at 8 bases. V shed 6 bases, J shed 3 bases, and the junction held 6 bases outside the gene matches. Germline lookup yields CDR1 MNHEY and CDR2 SMNVEV (reference sequence). This CDR3 contains 14 residues. CDR3 bases: TGTGCCAGCAGGAAACAGGGGGGAGACTATGGCTACACCTTC. Residues: CASRKQGGDYGYTF.

The chain employs TRBV27 and TRBJ2-7; no reliable D call. Germline CDR1 is MNHEY and CDR2 is SMNVEV (reference sequence). This CDR3 contains 16 residues. Trimming took 0 bases from V and 3 from J, leaving 15 bases between them. The CDR3: CASSLSIGRRRYEQYF. CDR3 nucleotide sequence: TGTGCCAGCAGTTTATCGATTGGTAGGCGTCGCTACGAGCAGTACTTC.

The table lists this clonotype with many counts. The chain couples TRBV2 to TRBJ1-2; no clear D. The V end was cut by 5 bases, the J end by 3 bases, with 4 bases between. The CDR3 length is 11 residues. CDR1 SNHLY and CDR2 FYNNEI come from the germline V gene. The CDR3 region is CASSKDYGYTF. CDR3 bases: TGTGCCAGCAGTAAGGACTATGGCTACACCTTC.

This clonotype was recorded at least ten times. V gene TRBV20-1 combines with J gene TRBJ1-2, with a possible D match to TRBD1 (6 bases). Germline V gives CDR1 DFQATT, CDR2 SNEGSKA (reference sequence). Trimming pared 4 bases from V and 5 bases from J, leaving 20 bases between. The CDR3 sequence is 15 residues long. In nucleotides, the CDR3 is TGCAGTGCTACTGGTCGTGGGGGGGCGCGTTATGGCTACACCTTC. Encoded protein: CSATGRGGARYGYTF.

CDR3 nucleotides: TGTGCCAGTATCGGGACAGGGGGCTTTTCACCCCTCCACTTT. It encodes CASIGTGGFSPLHF. V is TRBV19 and J is TRBJ1-6; the match to TRBD1 covers 12 bases. The CDR3 is 14 amino acids. Germline V lookup: CDR1 LNHDA, CDR2 SQIVND (reference sequence). With 7 bases clipped from V and 9 bases from J, the junction kept 4 bases outside the gene matches.

This clonotype was detected a few times. This chain links TRBV14 with TRBJ2-5; D call uncertain. Trimming left V 2 bases short and J 5 bases short, with 9 bases between. Germline loops: CDR1 SGHDN, CDR2 FVKESK. The CDR3 consists of 13 residues. CDR3 residues: CASSQTFIETQYF. The CDR3 DNA sequence: TGTGCCAGCAGCCAAACGTTTATTGAGACCCAGTACTTC.

In this sample, this clonotype turned up a few times. The chain uses TRBV5-1 and TRBJ1-1, with unresolved D. The germline V and J ends were trimmed by 0 bases and 1 base, with 13 bases remaining between them. This CDR3 contains 16 residues. Germline CDR1 reads SGHRS; CDR2 reads YFSETQ. The CDR3 protein is CASSLAVIVSNTEAFF. The CDR3 DNA reads TGCGCCAGCAGCTTGGCGGTTATTGTATCGAACACTGAAGCTTTCTTT. The whole variable domain, filled in from reference TRBV5-1 and TRBJ1-1, reads KAGVTQTPRYLIKTRGQQVTLSCSPISGHRSVSWYQQTPGQGLQFLFEYFSETQRNKGNFPGRFSGRQFSNSRSEMNVSTLELGDSALYLCASSLAVIVSNTEAFFGQGTRLTVV.

The chain links TRBV2 to TRBJ1-2, with D possibly matching TRBD1 (5 bases). Germline assignment: CDR1 SNHLY and CDR2 FYNNEI. This CDR3 comprises 14 residues. Deletions cut 2 bases from V and 2 bases from J, with 9 bases between. CDR3 loop: CASSETTVNYGYTF. The CDR3 DNA sequence: TGTGCCAGCAGTGAAACGACAGTCAACTATGGCTACACCTTC.

This clonotype was counted only a few times. The J gene is TRBJ2-5, the V gene TRBV7-2; D unclear. Germline loops: CDR1 SGHTA, CDR2 FQGNSA. The CDR3 spans 13 residues. V shed 0 bases and J shed 5 bases, with 7 bases lying between them. The DNA for the CDR3 is TGTGCCAGCAGCTTAGCGGGGTGGGAGACCCAGTACTTC. Protein sequence: CASSLAGWETQYF.

Regarding this clonotype: This may stem from a read error, because a much larger clone lies one nucleotide away. The CDR3 bases are TGTGCCAGCAGTACCGGGACTAGCGGGAGTGGGACCCAGTGCTTC. It is translated as CASSTGTSGSGTQCF. The chain is built from TRBV28 and TRBJ2-5; TRBD2 matches at 14 bases. This CDR3 has 15 residues. Per germline, CDR1 MDHEN and CDR2 SYDVKM.

This chain uses TRBV5-1 with TRBJ1-2; 9 bases fit TRBD1. Germline V gene lookup returns CDR1 SGHRS and CDR2 YFSETQ. After removal of 2 bases from V and 6 bases from J, the junction contained 5 bases not matched to a gene. The CDR3 totals 14 residues. CDR3 region: CASSFARQGDGYTF. The CDR3 DNA is TGCGCCAGCAGCTTTGCGAGACAGGGGGATGGCTACACCTTC.

In its sample, this clonotype was seen a few times. The gene calls are TRBV19 and TRBJ1-2; D not resolved. V lost 3 bases to trimming and J lost 5 bases, with 10 bases between them. Germline-derived CDR1 and CDR2 are LNHDA and SQIVND (reference sequence). The CDR3 runs 13 residues. Here the CDR3 DNA reads TGTGCCAGTAGTATTTTGTCCCGTTATGGCTACACCTTC. Its protein is CASSILSRYGYTF.

The chain joins TRBV29-1 to TRBJ1-1; D is ambiguous. The CDR3 length is 13 residues. With 4 bases removed from V and 3 bases from J, the gap between germline ends came to 12 bases. Germline lookup yields CDR1 SQVTM and CDR2 ANQGSEA. The CDR3 protein is CSVGGPLDTEAFF. For the CDR3, the DNA is TGCAGCGTTGGAGGGCCCTTGGACACTGAAGCTTTCTTT.

The chain carries TRBV20-1 and TRBJ1-5, with 7 positions matching TRBD1. The CDR3 has 16 residues. Germline V gene data show CDR1 as DFQATT and CDR2 as SNEGSKA (reference sequence). Trimming removed 2 bases from V and 3 bases from J; junction bases left unmatched: 10. The CDR3, as DNA: TGCAGTGCTAGACCCTTCAACAGGGGTGACAATCAGCCCCAGCATTTT. Its protein is CSARPFNRGDNQPQHF.

To note about this clonotype: Being one base from a much bigger clone, this may be a read error. V and J are TRBV28 and TRBJ1-1, with D uncertain. The CDR3 consists of 14 residues. Germline CDR1 reads MDHEN; CDR2 reads SYDVKM. Trimming took 3 bases from V and 3 from J, leaving 11 bases between them. The CDR3 DNA reads as TGTGCCAGCAGTTTTAGCCTTCATTACACTGAAGCTTTCTTT. As protein: CASSFSLHYTEAFF.

The V and J genes are TRBV3-1 and TRBJ1-2; D is unclear. The V end lost 0 bases, the J end lost 3 bases, and 5 bases lay between the germline ends. The length of the CDR3 is 13 residues. The germline gives CDR1 LGHDT, CDR2 YNNKEL (reference sequence). CDR3 nucleotides: TGTGCCAGCAGCCAAGAGTCTTACTATGGCTACACCTTC. It translates to CASSQESYYGYTF.

This sequence joins TRBV20-1 and TRBJ2-7, with D maybe TRBD1 (5 bases). The CDR3 length is 13 residues. Germline V lookup: CDR1 DFQATT, CDR2 SNEGSKA (reference sequence). Trimming took off 2 bases at V and 3 bases at J, with 11 bases between the two ends. The DNA of the CDR3 is TGCAGTGCTAGAAGGGGTATCGGCTACGAGCAGTACTTC. Translation gives CSARRGIGYEQYF.

The chain recombines TRBV5-1 with TRBJ1-4, with no clear D. V was trimmed by 0 bases and J by 5 bases, leaving 11 bases between them. Germline V gene sequence: CDR1 SGHRS, CDR2 YFSETQ. The CDR3 sequence is 15 residues long. CDR3 nucleotide sequence: TGCGCCAGCAGCTTGGACGGATTCTCCAATGAAAAACTGTTTTTT. Translating gives CASSLDGFSNEKLFF. The full variable domain, in which reference TRBV5-1 and TRBJ1-4 provide the parts outside the CDR3, is KAGVTQTPRYLIKTRGQQVTLSCSPISGHRSVSWYQQTPGQGLQFLFEYFSETQRNKGNFPGRFSGRQFSNSRSEMNVSTLELGDSALYLCASSLDGFSNEKLFFGSGTQLSVL.